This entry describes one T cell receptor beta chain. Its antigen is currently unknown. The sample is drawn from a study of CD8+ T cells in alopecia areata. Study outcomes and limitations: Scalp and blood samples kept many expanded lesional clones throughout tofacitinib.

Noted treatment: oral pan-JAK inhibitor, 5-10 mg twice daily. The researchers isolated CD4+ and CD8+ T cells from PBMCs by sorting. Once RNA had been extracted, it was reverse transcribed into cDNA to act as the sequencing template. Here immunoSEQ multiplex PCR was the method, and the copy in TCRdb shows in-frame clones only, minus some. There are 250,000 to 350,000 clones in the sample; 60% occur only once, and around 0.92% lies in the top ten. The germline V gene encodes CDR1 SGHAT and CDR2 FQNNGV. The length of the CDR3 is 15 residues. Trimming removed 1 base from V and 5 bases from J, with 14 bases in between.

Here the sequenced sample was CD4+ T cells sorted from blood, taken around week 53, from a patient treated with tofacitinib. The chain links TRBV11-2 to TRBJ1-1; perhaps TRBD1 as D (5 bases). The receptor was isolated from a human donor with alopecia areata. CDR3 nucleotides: TGTGCCAGCAGCTTAGTTAGAGGGGCCAAAACTGAAGCTTTCTTT. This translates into CASSLVRGAKTEAFF.